These T cell receptor beta chains were read from a single sample in a study of CD4 T cells in relation to SARS-CoV-2 and coronaviruses. Sequenced by immunoSEQ multiplex PCR; TCRdb stores in-frame clones only, minus some. The table has 24,000 or so clones, around 78% seen once; the top ten hold more than 11%. No antigen has been assigned to these receptors. Sequenced input: CD4+ T cells from PBMCs, cultured in vitro. The receptors come from a human donor in good health. Both conserved end residues are part of each CDR3. The order of the fields is J gene, V gene, CDR3 protein.

J: TRBJ1-1
V: TRBV5-1
CDR3: CASSLEGQGRQAFF

J: TRBJ1-1
V: TRBV28
CDR3: CASSIYTGQAFF

J: TRBJ1-1
V: TRBV28
CDR3: CASSAGQGASTEAFF

J: TRBJ2-3
V: TRBV5-1
CDR3: CASSLAAGGTDTQYF

J: TRBJ2-1
V: TRBV19
CDR3: CASSISRVSDEQFF

J: TRBJ2-3
V: TRBV10-3
CDR3: CAIMGDTDTQYF

J: TRBJ2-2
V: TRBV10-2
CDR3: CASRKASDGGELFF

J: TRBJ1-2
V: TRBV3-1/TRBV3-2
CDR3: CASSPGSDGYTF

J: TRBJ2-3
V: TRBV19
CDR3: CASTQGSSTDTQYF

J: TRBJ1-2
V: TRBV6-6
CDR3: CASSYRPYGYTF

J: TRBJ1-2
V: TRBV19
CDR3: CASSIMTAYGYTF

J: TRBJ2-7
V: TRBV5-1
CDR3: CASSRPGTSGSSYEQYF

J: TRBJ2-1
V: TRBV7-2
CDR3: CASSLGPAGGKFF

J: TRBJ1-1
V: TRBV20-1
CDR3: CSASTLRTGAAEAFF

J: TRBJ2-2
V: TRBV24-1
CDR3: CATSEAPTNTGELFF

J: TRBJ1-4
V: TRBV6-6
CDR3: CASQGGGKLFF

J: TRBJ2-7
V: TRBV13
CDR3: CASSLQKMTSGTDEQYF

J: TRBJ2-3
V: TRBV4-2
CDR3: CASSQVPLATRVTDTQYF

J: TRBJ2-5
V: TRBV11-3
CDR3: CASSLGLAGGRQETQYF

J: TRBJ1-1
V: TRBV7-2
CDR3: CASSLGPETEAFF

J: TRBJ1-4
V: TRBV3-1/TRBV3-2
CDR3: CASSEQGAGEKLFF

J: TRBJ2-5
V: TRBV5-1
CDR3: CASSPIPGQETQYF

J: TRBJ1-1
V: TRBV5-1
CDR3: CASSPGQGVTEAFF